What follows are 23 T cell receptor beta chains derived from one specimen sequenced in a study of spatial heterogeneity in lung cancer. TCRdb itself ran the 5' RACE reads through MiXCR, one entry per CDR3 protein. The table records around 10,000 distinct CDR3 sequences, about 4% of them present only once. Indicated time point: sample taken at primary tumor resection. Unsorted whole RNA of tumor, nontumor lung or frozen PBMC was sequenced. The sample was normal lung tissue next to the tumor, taken at surgery. Source of these receptors: a male donor with early-stage non-small cell lung cancer.

This clonotype was detected ten times or more. This beta chain lies outside the target of a library built for alpha chains; its clone size means little. The chain couples TRBV20-1 to TRBJ2-3, with TRBD2 identical over 10 bases. Trimming cost V 3 bases and J 6 bases; bases outside gene matches: 12. CDR1 and CDR2 from the germline V gene are DFQATT and SNEGSKA (reference sequence). This CDR3 has 16 residues. The CDR3 loop reads CSASPPASGSFDTQYF. For the CDR3, the DNA is TGCAGTGCTAGTCCCCCGGCTAGCGGGAGTTTTGATACGCAGTATTTT.

This clonotype has a count of ten or more. The library was built for alpha chains, so this beta chain is an off-target read and its size means little. This chain connects TRBV27 to TRBJ2-7; a possible D gene is TRBD1 (6 bases). The CDR3 is 14 amino acids. Germline CDR1 reads MNHEY; CDR2 reads SMNVEV (reference sequence). The germline V and J ends were trimmed by 3 bases and 4 bases, with 13 bases remaining between them. As DNA, the CDR3 is TGTGCCAGCAGTTTTACAGGGACCTATTACGAGCAGTACTTC. As protein: CASSFTGTYYEQYF.

This clonotype was counted many times. For a library built for alpha chains, this beta chain is a stray read; little rests on its size. The J gene is TRBJ2-7, the V gene TRBV28; D might be TRBD1 (5 bases). Per the germline V gene, CDR1 is MDHEN and CDR2 is SYDVKM. The CDR3 spans 15 residues. V was clipped by 6 bases and J by 3 bases, with 18 bases between them. CDR3 loop: CASRRGTGLGYEQYF. Written as DNA, the CDR3 is TGTGCCAGCAGAAGGGGTACCGGGTTGGGCTACGAGCAGTACTTC.

This clonotype was found many times. For a library built for alpha chains, this beta chain is a stray read; little rests on its size. The rearrangement uses TRBV4-2 and TRBJ2-2; D is unresolved. The CDR3 sequence is 15 residues long. The V end was cut by 1 base, the J end by 1 base, with 7 bases between. Per germline, CDR1 LGHNA and CDR2 YNFKEQ. The CDR3 sequence is CASSQGVRNTGELFF. CDR3 in DNA: TGTGCCAGCAGCCAAGGGGTACGGAACACCGGGGAGCTGTTTTTT.

This clonotype was detected ten times or more. The library was prepared for alpha chains; this beta chain is a stray read, so its frequency means little. V is TRBV11-2 and J is TRBJ1-5; D is unclear. Trimming removed 0 bases from V and 3 bases from J, with 6 bases in between. CDR1 and CDR2 from the germline V gene are SGHAT and FQNNGV. The CDR3 loop spans 14 amino acids. CDR3 DNA sequence: TGTGCCAGCAGCTTAGAACCCTACAATCAGCCCCAGCATTTT. Protein: CASSLEPYNQPQHF.

Judged by abundance, this clonotype is medium-sized. Because this beta chain is a stray read in a library intended to capture alpha chains, its abundance should not be given much weight. The chain is built from TRBV29-1 and TRBJ1-2; D unresolved. Trimming took 3 bases from V and 0 from J, leaving 5 bases between them. Germline loops: CDR1 SQVTM, CDR2 ANQGSEA. The CDR3 is 12 amino acids. The CDR3 protein is CSVDATNYGYTF. In DNA, the CDR3 is TGCAGCGTTGACGCGACTAACTATGGCTACACCTTC.

By its share, this clonotype is medium-sized. Since the library was made to target alpha chains, this beta chain is a stray read and its abundance is not meaningful. V and J are TRBV11-2 and TRBJ1-2, with D uncertain. V lost 2 bases and J 7 bases, leaving 17 bases between the germline ends. Looked up from germline, CDR1 is SGHAT and CDR2 is FQNNGV. CDR3 length equals 15 residues. As DNA, the CDR3 is TGTGCCAGCAGCTTACCCGGGTTTGACGTAGGTGGCTACACCTTC. This sequence encodes CASSLPGFDVGGYTF.

This clonotype has a count of ten or more. This beta chain is a stray read from a library made for alpha chains; its abundance is not meaningful. CDR3: CASSLGRTGKTEAFF. The CDR3 nucleotides read TGTGCCAGCAGTTTGGGAAGGACAGGGAAAACTGAAGCTTTCTTT. The V gene is TRBV28, the J gene TRBJ1-1; 8 bases line up with TRBD1. The CDR3 covers 15 residues. Germline V lookup: CDR1 MDHEN, CDR2 SYDVKM. Losses at the gene ends were 3 bases for V and 5 bases for J; bases not matched to a gene: 8.

By its share, this clonotype is medium-sized. A library prepared for alpha chains yielded this beta chain as an off-target read; its size is of little meaning. V usage is TRBV28 and J usage is TRBJ1-5, with TRBD1 as a possible D gene (5 bases). The CDR3 totals 14 residues. V was clipped by 2 bases and J by 9 bases, with 14 bases between them. Germline V CDR1 and CDR2: MDHEN, SYDVKM. The CDR3 sequence is CASSLGARVWPQHF. CDR3 DNA: TGTGCCAGCAGTTTAGGGGCGCGCGTCTGGCCCCAGCATTTT.

This clonotype was recorded at least ten times. In a library made to pick up alpha chains, this beta chain is a stray read with a size that means little. The V gene is TRBV29-1, the J gene TRBJ2-3; 9 bases line up with TRBD1. The CDR3 loop spans 13 amino acids. The V gene's germline CDR1 is SQVTM and CDR2 ANQGSEA. V was clipped by 7 bases and J by 3 bases; unmatched bases: 5. CDR3 protein: CSARDRATDTQYF. CDR3 coding DNA: TGCAGCGCCCGGGACAGGGCGACAGATACGCAGTATTTT.

This clonotype rates as medium-sized. The library was prepared for alpha chains; this beta chain is a stray read, so its frequency means little. The chain recombines TRBV19 with TRBJ1-4; D might be TRBD1 (6 bases). CDR1 is LNHDA, CDR2 SQIVND, per germline (reference sequence). The CDR3 loop spans 15 amino acids. The V and J ends lost 5 bases and 7 bases respectively, with 17 bases between them. The CDR3 loop reads CASSASRDTLEKLFF. The CDR3 DNA is TGTGCCAGTAGTGCCTCCCGGGACACCCTTGAAAAACTGTTTTTT.

A word on this clonotype: This beta chain slipped into a library made for alpha chains as a stray read, so its size is not meaningful. CDR3 nucleotide sequence: TGCAGCGTCTCGGCCGGGACAGGGGATGGCTACACCTTC. This translates into CSVSAGTGDGYTF. The V call is TRBV29-1, the J call TRBJ1-2, with 10 bases that match TRBD1. Losses at the gene ends were 6 bases for V and 6 bases for J; bases not matched to a gene: 7. The CDR3 extends over 13 amino acids. Germline lookup yields CDR1 SQVTM and CDR2 ANQGSEA. The variable domain in full, with the rest retrieved from reference TRBV29-1 and TRBJ1-2, is SAVISQKPSRDICQRGTSLTIQCQVDSQVTMMFWYRQQPGQSLTLIATANQGSEATYESGFVIDKFPISRPNLTFSTLTVSNMSPEDSSIYLCSVSAGTGDGYTFGSGTRLTVV.

As concerns this clonotype: The size of this beta chain means little, since it is a stray read in a library made for alpha chains. The V and J genes are TRBV27 and TRBJ2-3; D possibly corresponds to TRBD2 (5 bases). CDR3 length: 13 residues. Trimming cost V 7 bases and J 1 base, with 9 bases left between them. CDR1 MNHEY and CDR2 SMNVEV come from the germline V gene (reference sequence). The CDR3 DNA sequence: TGTGCCAGCAAGACCGGGGGCACAGATACGCAGTATTTT. This sequence encodes CASKTGGTDTQYF.

In this sample, this clonotype turned up many times. Within a library made for alpha chains, this beta chain is off target, and its count is uninformative. This chain connects TRBV6-2 or TRBV6-3 to TRBJ1-2; the D is unclear. Germline V gene sequence: CDR1 MNHEY, CDR2 SVGEGT. The CDR3 totals 15 residues. Trimming took off 2 bases at V and 2 bases at J, with 12 bases between the two ends. CDR3 nucleotides: TGTGCCAGCAGTTACATTGCGTCTGCCAACTATGGCTACACCTTC. Translated, it gives CASSYIASANYGYTF.

This clonotype was detected ten times or more. The library was designed around alpha chains, so this beta chain is a stray read whose abundance carries little weight. The rearrangement links TRBV7-2 to TRBJ2-2; weak D call: TRBD1 (6 bases). CDR1 is SGHTA, CDR2 FQGNSA, per germline. The V gene lost 4 bases and the J gene lost 1 base, with 7 bases spanning the gap. The CDR3 totals 14 residues. CDR3 sequence: CASSSGQNTGELFF. The CDR3 DNA reads as TGTGCCAGCAGCTCGGGACAGAACACCGGGGAGCTGTTTTTT.

This clonotype was seen repeatedly, ten times or more. This beta chain is an unintended read in a library built for alpha chains; its size means little. CDR3 DNA sequence: TGTGCCAGCAGCAACCCGGGACAGAGAGTCACCGGTGGGGAGCTGTTTTTT. This sequence encodes CASSNPGQRVTGGELFF. The chain is built from TRBV5-6 and TRBJ2-2; 7 bases align to TRBD1. Germline V gives CDR1 SGHDT, CDR2 YYEEEE. The length of the CDR3 is 17 residues. V shed 4 bases and J 8 bases; nucleotides not matched to a gene: 17.

This clonotype was recorded at least ten times. This beta chain represents an off-target read in a library built for alpha chains; its size is of limited meaning. The chain is built from TRBV18 and TRBJ1-1; D not certain. The CDR3 is 13 residues long. V dropped 3 bases and J dropped 3 bases, with 8 bases sitting between them. The germline CDR1 and CDR2 sequences are KGHSH and LQKENI. The CDR3 loop is CASSPRQDTEAFF. CDR3 sequence (DNA): TGTGCCAGCTCACCGCGTCAGGACACTGAAGCTTTCTTT.

In its sample, this clonotype was seen many times. For a library built for alpha chains, this beta chain is a stray read; little rests on its size. The chain is built from TRBV7-6 and TRBJ2-5; D unresolved. The CDR3 covers 12 residues. The germline gives CDR1 SGHVS, CDR2 FNYEAQ. V gave up 2 bases and J gave up 5 bases, with 6 bases separating them. The CDR3 nucleotides are TGTGCCAGCAGCTTAAGGGTGGAGACCCAGTACTTC. Its translation is CASSLRVETQYF.

In this sample, this clonotype is medium-sized. As an off-target read in a library built for alpha chains, this beta chain has a frequency of little significance. The V and J genes are TRBV5-1 and TRBJ1-5, with D uncertain. The CDR3 has 15 amino acids. V lost 1 base to trimming and J lost 2 bases, with 10 bases between them. Germline V CDR1 and CDR2: SGHRS, YFSETQ. The CDR3 sequence: CASSLSGEGNQPQHF. The CDR3 region has the DNA TGCGCCAGCAGCTTGTCCGGGGAGGGCAATCAGCCCCAGCATTTT.

This clonotype has ten or more counts. This beta chain turned up in a library designed for alpha chains; as an off-target read, its abundance says little. The chain joins TRBV5-4 to TRBJ2-5; D remains unclear. CDR1 is SGHNT, CDR2 YYREEE, per germline (reference sequence). Trimming left V 1 base short and J 4 bases short, with 14 bases between. This CDR3 region has 15 residues. This CDR3 reads CASSLKKQKVETQYF. The CDR3 DNA reads TGTGCCAGCAGCTTGAAGAAACAGAAAGTAGAGACCCAGTACTTC.

Ten or more counts support this clonotype. Because the library targeted alpha chains, this beta chain is an off-target read whose size means little. This chain uses TRBV27 with TRBJ2-5; D uncertain. Trimming took 3 bases from V and 3 from J, leaving 8 bases between them. Germline CDR1 reads MNHEY; CDR2 reads SMNVEV (reference sequence). The CDR3 sequence is 13 residues long. In DNA, the CDR3 is TGTGCCAGCAGTTTCTCACCTGAAGAGACCCAGTACTTC. Its protein is CASSFSPEETQYF.

By sample share, this clonotype is medium-sized. This beta chain slipped into a library made for alpha chains as a stray read, so its size is not meaningful. V usage is TRBV27 and J usage is TRBJ1-1, with TRBD1 matching 11 bases. The CDR3 has 15 residues. Unmatched junction bases numbered 12, after V lost 10 bases and J lost 5 bases. Germline V gene lookup returns CDR1 MNHEY and CDR2 SMNVEV (reference sequence). The CDR3 bases are TGTGCCACCAAACCTTCCGGGACAGGGGGGACTGAAGCTTTCTTT. Its protein is CATKPSGTGGTEAFF.

This clonotype was found many times. The library was built for alpha chains, so this beta chain is an off-target read and its size means little. The chain couples TRBV28 to TRBJ1-6; 7 bases fit TRBD1. Germline V CDR1 and CDR2: MDHEN, SYDVKM. V was clipped by 7 bases and J by 0 bases; unmatched bases: 3. This CDR3 contains 15 residues. In DNA form, the CDR3 reads TGTGCCAGCAAAGAGGGGGCCTCCTATAATTCACCCCTCCACTTT. Amino acid sequence: CASKEGASYNSPLHF.